This T cell receptor (beta chain) was documented in a study of human T cells and chemical hapten exposure. In the study overall: Patients additionally received therapeutic doses of diphenylcyclopropenone on the scalp once a week, and this continued throughout the approximately 25-week study. The upper back received 0.01% DPC by patch testing, with results read at 6 days.

The V gene end was trimmed by 7 bases and the J gene end by 0 bases; junction bases not matched to a gene: 9. Germline V lookup: CDR1 SQVTM, CDR2 ANQGSEA. There are 16 residues in the CDR3. Described time point: pre-sensitization, week 0. Documented treatment: therapeutic diphenylcyclopropenone sensitization with weekly scalp DPC. Donation of samples came from alopecia patients who were 18 to 70 years old and suitable for DPC. TCRdb re-derived calls from the RACE reads in MiXCR, one entry per CDR3 protein. The data hold 190,000 or so distinct CDR3 sequences, with 25% to 35% observed a single time. The V call is TRBV29-1, the J call TRBJ2-2; the match to TRBD2 covers 9 bases. The sequences come from whole blood, collected in connection with sensitization to the hapten diphenylcyclopropenone (DPC). This receptor was identified in a woman in her twenties or thirties with alopecia areata. Some clones in this sample may be carry-over from other donors' samples. CDR3 sequence (DNA): TGCAGCGCCGTAGCGGGGGTGGACGCGAACACCGGGGAGCTGTTTTTT. This gives the protein CSAVAGVDANTGELFF.